The 10 T cell receptor beta chains below come from one sample, sequenced in a study of Graves' ophthalmopathy and Graves' hyperthyroidism. RNA transcripts yielded amplified TCR beta CDR3 regions. A first-round RT-PCR used HTBI primers, followed by a second-round multiplex PCR. TCRdb passed the multiplex PCR reads through MiXCR, listing each CDR3 protein once. The table has 200,000 to 250,000 distinct CDR3 sequences, around 50% seen once. The sample comprised peripheral blood. All receptors come from an adult man with Graves' ophthalmopathy.

The table lists this clonotype with a few counts. J is TRBJ2-5 and V is TRBV14; 7 bases line up with TRBD1. J gave up 2 bases and V 3 bases, and 9 bases lay outside the gene matches. The germline CDR1 and CDR2 sequences are SGHDN and FVKESK. The CDR3 loop spans 16 amino acids. The CDR3 sequence is CASSQFRTGPQETQYF. CDR3 in DNA: TGTGCCAGCAGCCAGTTCAGGACAGGACCGCAAGAGACCCAGTACTTC.

This clonotype was counted once. This chain joins TRBV9 and TRBJ1-5; no clear D gene. CDR1 SGDLS and CDR2 YYNGEE come from the germline V gene. The ends were cut back, 5 bases at V and 6 bases at J, with 21 bases in the middle. CDR3 length equals 16 residues. The CDR3 sequence: CASSLVGGHRPQPQHF. The CDR3 DNA follows: TGTGCCAGCAGTTTAGTTGGAGGTCATCGGCCTCAGCCCCAGCATTTT.

This clonotype has more than one count but fewer than ten. The V and J genes are TRBV7-9 and TRBJ2-7; no clear D gene. The germline CDR1 and CDR2 sequences are SEHNR and FQNEAQ (reference sequence). V was shortened by 6 bases and J by 0 bases, with 9 bases between the two germline ends. This CDR3 comprises 13 residues. The DNA for the CDR3 is TGTGCCAGCAGTCAGGAAGTCTCCTACGAGCAGTACTTC. This sequence encodes CASSQEVSYEQYF.

The rearrangement joins TRBV24-1 to TRBJ2-2, with a possible D match to TRBD1 (6 bases). Germline V gene sequence: CDR1 KGHDR, CDR2 SFDVKD. The CDR3 consists of 16 residues. Trimming stripped 1 base from V and 5 bases from J, with 13 bases between. CDR3 coding DNA: TGTGCCACCAGTGATTTAGTCAGGGGAGAAACCGGGGAGCTGTTTTTT. As protein: CATSDLVRGETGELFF.

This clonotype showed up just a few times. This chain joins TRBV7-9 and TRBJ2-5; the D gene is possibly TRBD1 (6 bases). Trimming pared 4 bases from V and 5 bases from J, leaving 14 bases between. CDR3 size: 14 residues. CDR1 SEHNR and CDR2 FQNEAQ come from the germline V gene (reference sequence). CDR3 protein: CASSSDRTRETQYF. The CDR3 coding sequence is TGTGCCAGCAGCTCAGACAGGACTCGGGAGACCCAGTACTTC.

This clonotype was seen more than once but under ten times. The chain employs TRBV20-1 and TRBJ2-2, with TRBD2 matching over 11 bases. Germline-derived CDR1 and CDR2 are DFQATT and SNEGSKA (reference sequence). V lost 4 bases, J lost 4 bases, and 2 bases stayed unmatched. The CDR3 loop spans 14 amino acids. CDR3 sequence (DNA): TGCAGTGCTATTAGCGGGAGGGCCACCGGGGAGCTGTTTTTT. This gives the protein CSAISGRATGELFF.

The genes are TRBV29-1 and TRBJ1-5, with 8 bases identical to TRBD1. Germline V gene data show CDR1 as SQVTM and CDR2 as ANQGSEA. The CDR3 is 13 amino acids. V shed 7 bases, J shed 7 bases, and the junction held 9 bases outside the gene matches. For the CDR3, the DNA is TGCAGCGCTCGGGACAGGTGGGGGCAGCCCCAGCATTTT. Translated, it gives CSARDRWGQPQHF.

This clonotype turned up a few times. This chain joins TRBV29-1 and TRBJ1-1, with D maybe TRBD1 (5 bases). The CDR3 has 12 amino acids. V lost 3 bases, J lost 5 bases, and 10 bases lay in between. CDR1 is SQVTM and CDR2 is ANQGSEA in the germline V gene. The CDR3 region has the DNA TGCAGCGTTGAGGCAGGGTGGACTGAAGCTTTCTTT. Its translation: CSVEAGWTEAFF.

This clonotype was seen only a few times. V gene TRBV7-8 combines with J gene TRBJ2-7; D is unresolved. Germline V gene lookup returns CDR1 SGHVS and CDR2 FQNEAQ. The CDR3 covers 15 residues. V lost 5 bases and J lost 5, with 19 bases in between. The CDR3, as DNA: TGTGCCAGCAGCATACCCGTGGGGAAAAAGAACGAGCAGTACTTC. Encoded protein: CASSIPVGKKNEQYF.

This clonotype came up a few times. The V and J genes are TRBV9 and TRBJ2-7, with 11 bases that match TRBD1. J lost 3 bases, V lost 4 bases, and 6 bases had no gene match. Germline CDR1 SGDLS, CDR2 YYNGEE. The CDR3 runs 15 residues. DNA for the CDR3: TGTGCCAGCAGCCCCCATGGGACAGGGGGCTACGAGCAGTACTTC. It yields the protein CASSPHGTGGYEQYF.